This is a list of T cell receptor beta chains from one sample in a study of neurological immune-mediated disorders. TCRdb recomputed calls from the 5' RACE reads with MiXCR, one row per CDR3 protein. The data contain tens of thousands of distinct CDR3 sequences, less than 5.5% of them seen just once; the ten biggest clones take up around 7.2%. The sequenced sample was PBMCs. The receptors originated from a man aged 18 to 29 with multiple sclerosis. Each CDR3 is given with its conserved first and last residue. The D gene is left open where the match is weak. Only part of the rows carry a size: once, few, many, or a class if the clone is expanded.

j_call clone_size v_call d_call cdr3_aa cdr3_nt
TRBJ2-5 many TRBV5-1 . CASSLGINGETQYF TGCGCCAGCAGCCTGGGGATAAACGGGGAGACCCAGTACTTC
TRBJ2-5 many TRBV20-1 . CSARPLARETQYF TGCAGTGCTAGACCGCTAGCGAGGGAGACCCAGTACTTC
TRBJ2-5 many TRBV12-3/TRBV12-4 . CASSVGETQYF TGTGCCAGCAGTGTAGGAGAGACCCAGTACTTC
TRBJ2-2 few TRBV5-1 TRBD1 CASSLARDRLANTGELFF TGCGCCAGCAGCTTGGCCCGGGACAGGCTCGCGAACACCGGGGAGCTGTTTTTT
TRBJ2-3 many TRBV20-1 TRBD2 CSARDRSGSSDTQYF TGCAGTGCTAGAGATAGAAGCGGGAGCTCAGATACGCAGTATTTT
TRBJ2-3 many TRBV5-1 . CASSLGISVDTQYF TGCGCCAGCAGCTTGGGAATCAGCGTCGATACGCAGTATTTT
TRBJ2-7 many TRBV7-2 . CASSTGFGYEQYF TGTGCCAGCAGCACCGGTTTTGGTTACGAGCAGTACTTC
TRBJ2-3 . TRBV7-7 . CASSLRLEADTQYF TGTGCCAGCAGCTTAAGACTAGAGGCAGATACGCAGTATTTT
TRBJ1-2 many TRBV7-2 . CASSPTEGNFWNYGYTF TGTGCCAGCAGCCCGACGGAGGGCAATTTTTGGAACTATGGCTACACCTTC
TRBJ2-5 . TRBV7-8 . CASSVGLGNQETQYF TGTGCCAGCAGCGTAGGCCTGGGAAATCAAGAGACCCAGTACTTC
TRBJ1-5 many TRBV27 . CASSLGWTGFQHF TGTGCCAGCAGTTTAGGGTGGACGGGGTTCCAGCATTTT
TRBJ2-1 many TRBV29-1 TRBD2 CSVDGRVAGGEQFF TGCAGCGTTGATGGGAGGGTTGCGGGAGGTGAGCAGTTCTTC
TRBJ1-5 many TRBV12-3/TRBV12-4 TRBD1 CASSPGGQGGSNQPQHF TGTGCCAGCAGTCCAGGGGGACAAGGCGGGAGCAATCAGCCCCAGCATTTT
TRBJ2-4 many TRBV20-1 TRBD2 CSAVPGGNIQYF TGCAGTGCGGTTCCGGGGGGGAACATTCAGTACTTC